A selection of T cell receptor beta chains follows, all from one sample in a study of T cell repertoires in cytomegalovirus infection. TCRdb used MiXCR to reprocess the reads, holding one entry per CDR3 protein. The sample includes 250,000 to 350,000 distinct CDR3 sequences, over 20% of them seen just once. Sequencing input: PBMCs. These receptors were obtained from a human donor in good health (CMV status not recorded). Some clones in this sample may be carry-over from other donors' samples. Both conserved end residues are part of each CDR3. Each record gives: V gene, J gene, CDR3 protein.

>TRBV7-2|TRBJ2-1
CASRAQGLAYNEQFF
>TRBV12-3/TRBV12-4|TRBJ2-7
CASSQTQGSNEQYF
>TRBV28|TRBJ1-1
CASSLWGSPPEAFF
>TRBV7-8|TRBJ2-3
CASSTTTGADTQYF
>TRBV7-2|TRBJ2-1
CASGSPYSSEQFF
>TRBV20-1|TRBJ1-1
CSASGRDRDRANTEAFF
>TRBV6-5|TRBJ1-1
CASSYSVRLHEAFF
>TRBV7-2|TRBJ2-7
CASSLEIGQGYEQYF
>TRBV29-1|TRBJ2-1
CSVERGLTSGSMYNEQFF
>TRBV10-2|TRBJ2-7
CASGRGGEGHEQYF
>TRBV30|TRBJ1-3
CARRDPRSSGNTIYF
>TRBV11-2|TRBJ1-4
CASSLDGQLGEKLFF
>TRBV4-1|TRBJ1-6
CASSPWGQGDSPLHF
>TRBV28|TRBJ2-5
CASSLTGLGQETQYF
>TRBV6-2/TRBV6-3|TRBJ2-2
CASSYHASGSTGELFF